The present T cell receptor beta chain was sequenced within a study of T cells in Graves' hyperthyroidism and ophthalmopathy (dated by TCRdb to the late 2010s). The study in broad terms: Peripheral blood was collected at initial diagnosis, before any treatment. To identify TCR V-J signatures that set the groups apart, the researchers used a discovery cohort of 95 to 100 patients, made up of roughly 45 with Graves' ophthalmopathy and 55 to 65 with stable Graves' hyperthyroidism. Prospective prediction of ophthalmopathy was tested in an independent validation cohort of approximately 19 hyperthyroidism patients and around 16 patients who later progressed to ophthalmopathy. For training and testing, the 100 patients in the discovery cohort were randomly divided in a 7:3 ratio. In addition, the study compared T-cell repertoires in thyroid tissue and in blood from roughly 6 Graves' hyperthyroidism patients. Once sampling was done, hyperthyroidism patients were given methimazole at a starting dose of 30 mg daily, whereas ophthalmopathy patients were given high-dose intravenous methylprednisolone. The paper describes TCR Vbeta CDR3 sequencing of 140 or so peripheral blood samples, made up of approximately 40 ophthalmopathy patients, 70 to 75 hyperthyroidism patients and 17 progressor patients. Findings and caveats that apply to the study as a whole: A model built on a 13 V-J signature distinguished ophthalmopathy from stable hyperthyroidism, reaching over 85% sensitivity and about 81% specificity in cross-validation and 80%/75% in testing. In validation, the model predicted progression to ophthalmopathy a median of about 6.8 months before onset, with approximately 71% sensitivity and 72.22% specificity. Sample size was not statistically predetermined, and investigators were not blinded to group allocation. Most expanded thyroid clonotypes (frequency above 0.001) were also detected in blood, suggesting blood repertoires may reflect thyroid immune responses.

Stable Graves' hyperthyroidism was defined as no progression to ophthalmopathy during 18 months of follow-up. Hyperthyroidism patients were aged 18 to 65 years and newly diagnosed, with disease duration of less than 2 months. Exclusion was applied to patients with uncontrolled infections, other autoimmune diseases, pregnancy or lactation. Clinical symptoms, serum thyroxine and TRAb, thyroid ultrasound, and orbital computed tomography formed the basis for the diagnoses. Ficoll-Paque density gradient centrifugation was used to isolate PBMCs from 8.5 to 10 ml of fresh peripheral blood. Trizol reagent was used to extract total RNA, and RNA quality was then checked on an Agilent 2100 Bioanalyzer. Trimmed from V: 3 bases; trimmed from J: 4 bases; junction bases lacking a gene match: 2. Sequences MDHEN (CDR1) and SYDVKM (CDR2) are obtained from the germline V gene. The CDR3 spans 13 residues, from the cysteine through the phenylalanine. Here the CDR3 DNA is all that survives: 39 bases in frame from base 1.

This clonotype showed up many times. Which antigen it targets is not known. No base quality information exists; no much larger clone differs at one position. TCR beta CDR3 regions were amplified from RNA transcripts. For the first round of RT-PCR on the TCR CDR3, the HTBI primer set was used together with the Qiagen OneStep RT-PCR kit. Libraries were constructed in a second round of multiplex PCR, after which size selection and purification were performed. Libraries were sequenced paired-end with 100 bp reads on an Illumina HiSeq2000. From the authors' description of their analysis: SOAPnuke was used to process the raw data, throwing out any read that contained adapters or uncalled bases, had a mean Phred below 15, or lacked an exact constant-primer or identifier match. COPE v1.2.5 was used to merge the high-quality paired reads, and each unique nucleotide sequence was defined as a clonotype. Clonotypes were aligned to IMGT TRBV, TRBD and TRBJ reference segments using MiTCR v1.1. Only V-J combinations with frequency above 0.0001, covering roughly 99% of repertoires, were analysed. The TCS score was defined as F50 (clonal expansion) divided by E x V (chaos), with BLOSUM62-based TCRdist calculated between CDR3 peptides within each V-J. Welch's t-statistics and random forest reduced 500 to 650 V-J features to 10 to 15, which were used in a naive Bayes classifier (R e1071). Starting from the raw public reads, TCRdb applied fastp trimming at Q25, assembled clones with MiXCR and retained in-frame beta chains. Each record represents a unique CDR3 protein, reported with the most common genes and DNA among its rows. V and J calls and clone size were set by TCRdb, not the authors. In all, the sample holds a few hundred thousand distinct CDR3 sequences, and around 15% of those were seen once. The ten largest make up approximately 15% of the sample.

Source material: blood. This TCR came from a woman in her 40s with Graves' hyperthyroidism. The V and J segments used are TRBV28 and TRBJ2-7, and TRBD2 aligns with 8 junction nucleotides. The DNA sequence reads TGTGCCAGCAGTTTGGGACTAGAATACGAGCAGTACTTC. Its coded protein is CASSLGLEYEQYF.